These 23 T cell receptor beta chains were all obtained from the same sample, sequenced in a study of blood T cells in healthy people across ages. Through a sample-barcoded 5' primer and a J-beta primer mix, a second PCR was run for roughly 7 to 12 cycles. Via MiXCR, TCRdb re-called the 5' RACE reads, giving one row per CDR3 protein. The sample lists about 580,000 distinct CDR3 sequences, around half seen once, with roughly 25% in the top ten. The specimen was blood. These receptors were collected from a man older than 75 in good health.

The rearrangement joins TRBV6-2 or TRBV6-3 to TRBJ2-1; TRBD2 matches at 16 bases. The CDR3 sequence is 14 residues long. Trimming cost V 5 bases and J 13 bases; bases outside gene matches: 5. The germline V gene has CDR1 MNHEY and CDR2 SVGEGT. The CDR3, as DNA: TGTGCCAGCAGTAGAGGGACTAGCGGGAGGGAACAGTTCTTC. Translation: CASSRGTSGREQFF.

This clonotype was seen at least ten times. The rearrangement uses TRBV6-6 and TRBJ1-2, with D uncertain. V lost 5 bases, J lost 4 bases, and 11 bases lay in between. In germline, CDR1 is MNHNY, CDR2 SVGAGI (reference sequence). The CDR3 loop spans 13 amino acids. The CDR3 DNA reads TGTGCCAGCAGTGACTTACAGAGCTATGGCTACACCTTC. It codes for CASSDLQSYGYTF.

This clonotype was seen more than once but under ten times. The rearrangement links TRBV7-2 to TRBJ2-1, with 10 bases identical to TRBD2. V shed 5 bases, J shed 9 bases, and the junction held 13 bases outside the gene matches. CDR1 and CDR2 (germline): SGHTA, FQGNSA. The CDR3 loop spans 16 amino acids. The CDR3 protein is CASSLIGAGGPGEQFF. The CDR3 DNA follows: TGTGCCAGCAGCCTTATAGGAGCGGGAGGGCCTGGTGAGCAGTTCTTC. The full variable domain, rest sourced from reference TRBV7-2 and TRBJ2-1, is GAGVSQSPSNKVTEKGKDVELRCDPISGHTALYWYRQSLGQGLEFLIYFQGNSAPDKSGLPSDRFSAERTGGSVSTLTIQRTQQEDSAVYLCASSLIGAGGPGEQFFGPGTRLTVL.

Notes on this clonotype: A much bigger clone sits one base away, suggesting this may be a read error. In nucleotides, the CDR3 is TGTGCCAGCAGCAACAATGCAGGGGCGCTGTTTTTT. Its translation is CASSNNAGALFF. The chain joins TRBV6-6 to TRBJ2-2, with D maybe TRBD1 (6 bases). There are 12 residues in the CDR3. The germline V gene encodes CDR1 MNHNY and CDR2 SVGAGI (reference sequence).

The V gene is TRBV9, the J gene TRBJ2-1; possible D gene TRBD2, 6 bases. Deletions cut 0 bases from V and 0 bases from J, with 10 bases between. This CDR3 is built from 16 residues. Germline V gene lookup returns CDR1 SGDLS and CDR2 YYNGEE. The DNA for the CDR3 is TGTGCCAGCAGCGTAGTATCCGGGAGCTCCTACAATGAGCAGTTCTTC. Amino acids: CASSVVSGSSYNEQFF.

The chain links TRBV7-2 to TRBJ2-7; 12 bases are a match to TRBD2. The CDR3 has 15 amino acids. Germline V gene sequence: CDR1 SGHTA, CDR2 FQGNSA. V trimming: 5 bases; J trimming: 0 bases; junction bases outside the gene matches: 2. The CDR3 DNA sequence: TGTGCCAGCAGCGTGACTAGCGGGGGCTCCTACGAGCAGTACTTC. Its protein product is CASSVTSGGSYEQYF.

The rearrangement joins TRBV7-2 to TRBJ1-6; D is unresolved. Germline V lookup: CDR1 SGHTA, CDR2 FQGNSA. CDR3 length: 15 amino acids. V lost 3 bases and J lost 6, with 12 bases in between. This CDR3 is CASSFHGPTNSPLHF. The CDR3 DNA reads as TGTGCCAGCAGCTTCCACGGCCCGACTAATTCACCCCTCCACTTT.

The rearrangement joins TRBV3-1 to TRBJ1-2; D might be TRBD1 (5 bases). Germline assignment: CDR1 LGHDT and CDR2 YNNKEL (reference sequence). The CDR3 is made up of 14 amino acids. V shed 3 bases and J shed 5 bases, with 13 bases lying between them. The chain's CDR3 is CASSQGGVRYGYTF. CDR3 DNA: TGTGCCAGCAGCCAGGGGGGTGTTCGGTATGGCTACACCTTC.

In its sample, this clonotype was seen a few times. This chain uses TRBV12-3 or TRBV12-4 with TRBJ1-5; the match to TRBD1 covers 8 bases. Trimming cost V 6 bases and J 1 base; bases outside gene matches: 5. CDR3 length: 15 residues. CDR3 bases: TGTGCCAGCAGACACCCAGGGGGCAGCAATCAGCCCCAGCATTTT. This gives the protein CASRHPGGSNQPQHF.

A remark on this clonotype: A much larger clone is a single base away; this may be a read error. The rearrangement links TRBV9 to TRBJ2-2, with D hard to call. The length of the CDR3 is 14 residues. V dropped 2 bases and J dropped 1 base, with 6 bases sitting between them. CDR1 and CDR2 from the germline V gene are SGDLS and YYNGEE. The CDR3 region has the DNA TGTGCCAGCAGCGTCGGGCAGAACACCGGGGAGCTGTTTTTT. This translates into CASSVGQNTGELFF.

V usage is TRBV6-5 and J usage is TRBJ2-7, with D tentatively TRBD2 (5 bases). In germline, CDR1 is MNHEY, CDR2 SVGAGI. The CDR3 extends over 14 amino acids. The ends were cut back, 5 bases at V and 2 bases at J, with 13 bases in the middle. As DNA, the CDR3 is TGTGCCAGCAGTAATTTAGAGGGAGCCTACGAGCAGTACTTC. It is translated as CASSNLEGAYEQYF.

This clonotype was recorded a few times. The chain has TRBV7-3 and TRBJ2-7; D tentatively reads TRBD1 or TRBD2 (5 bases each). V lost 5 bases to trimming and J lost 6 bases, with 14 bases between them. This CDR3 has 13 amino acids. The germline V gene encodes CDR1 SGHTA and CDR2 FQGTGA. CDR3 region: CASSRTLGGEQYF. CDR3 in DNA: TGTGCCAGCAGCCGGACCCTTGGGGGCGAGCAGTACTTC.

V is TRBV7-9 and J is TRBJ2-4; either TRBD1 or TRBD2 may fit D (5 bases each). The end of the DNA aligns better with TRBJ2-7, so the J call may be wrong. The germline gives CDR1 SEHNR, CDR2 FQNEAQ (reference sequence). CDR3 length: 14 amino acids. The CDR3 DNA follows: TGTGCCAGCAGCTTATCGTCGGGACCCTACGAGCAGTACTTC. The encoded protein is CASSLSSGPYEQYF.

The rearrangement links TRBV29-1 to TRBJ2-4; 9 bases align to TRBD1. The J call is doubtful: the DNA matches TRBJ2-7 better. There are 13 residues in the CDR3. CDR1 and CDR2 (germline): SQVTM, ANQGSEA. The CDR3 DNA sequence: TGCAGCGTTATATCCGGGACAGGGTTCGAGCAGTACTTC. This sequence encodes CSVISGTGFEQYF.

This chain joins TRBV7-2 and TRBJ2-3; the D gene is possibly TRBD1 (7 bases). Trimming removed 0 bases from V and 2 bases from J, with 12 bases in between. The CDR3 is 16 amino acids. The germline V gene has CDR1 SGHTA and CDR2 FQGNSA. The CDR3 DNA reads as TGTGCCAGCAGCTTAGCGGCGGGACAGCTCACAGATACGCAGTATTTT. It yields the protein CASSLAAGQLTDTQYF.

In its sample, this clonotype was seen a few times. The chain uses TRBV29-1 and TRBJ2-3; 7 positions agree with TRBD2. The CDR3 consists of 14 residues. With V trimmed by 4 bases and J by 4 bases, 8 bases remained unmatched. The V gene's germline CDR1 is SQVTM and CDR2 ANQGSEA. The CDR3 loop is CSVVWAGRADTQYF. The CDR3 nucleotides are TGCAGCGTTGTCTGGGCGGGGAGGGCAGATACGCAGTATTTT.

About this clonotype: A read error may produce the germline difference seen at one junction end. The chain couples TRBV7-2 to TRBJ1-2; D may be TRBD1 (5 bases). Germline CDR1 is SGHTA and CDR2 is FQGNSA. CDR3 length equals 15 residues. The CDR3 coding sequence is TGTGCCAGCAGCTTAGATTGGGGCTCCGACTATGGCTACACTTTC. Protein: CASSLDWGSDYGYTF.

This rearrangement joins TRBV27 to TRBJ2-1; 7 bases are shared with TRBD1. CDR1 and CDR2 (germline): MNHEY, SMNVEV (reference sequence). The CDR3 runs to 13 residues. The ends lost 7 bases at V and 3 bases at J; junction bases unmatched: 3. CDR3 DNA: TGTGCCAGCAAACGGGACAGCTACAATGAGCAGTTCTTC. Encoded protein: CASKRDSYNEQFF.

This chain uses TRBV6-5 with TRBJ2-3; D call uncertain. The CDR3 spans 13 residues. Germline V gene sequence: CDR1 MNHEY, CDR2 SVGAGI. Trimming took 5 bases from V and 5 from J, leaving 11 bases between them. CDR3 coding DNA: TGTGCCAGCAGTGGTAGCTTGGGAGATACGCAGTATTTT. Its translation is CASSGSLGDTQYF.

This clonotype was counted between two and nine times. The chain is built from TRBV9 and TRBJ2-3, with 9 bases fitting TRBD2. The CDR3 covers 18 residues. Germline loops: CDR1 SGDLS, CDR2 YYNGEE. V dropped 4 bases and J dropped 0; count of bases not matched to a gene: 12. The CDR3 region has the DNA TGTGCCAGCAGCCCGAGGGGGGGAGCGGGGGGAAGCACAGATACGCAGTATTTT. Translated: CASSPRGGAGGSTDTQYF.

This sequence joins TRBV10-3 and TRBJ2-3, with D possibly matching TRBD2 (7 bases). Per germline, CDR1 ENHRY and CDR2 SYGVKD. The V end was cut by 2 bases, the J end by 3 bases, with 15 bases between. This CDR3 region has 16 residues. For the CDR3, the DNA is TGTGCCATCAGTGAGGCACAGGGAGGGGGTACAGATACGCAGTATTTT. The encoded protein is CAISEAQGGGTDTQYF.

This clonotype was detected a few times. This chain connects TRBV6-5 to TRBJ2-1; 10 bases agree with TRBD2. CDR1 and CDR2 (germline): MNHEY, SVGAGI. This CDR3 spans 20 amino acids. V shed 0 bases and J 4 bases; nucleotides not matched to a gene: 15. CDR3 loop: CASSYSRPREGSGGYNEQFF. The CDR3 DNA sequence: TGTGCCAGCAGTTACTCGCGCCCCAGGGAGGGTAGCGGGGGGTACAATGAGCAGTTCTTC.

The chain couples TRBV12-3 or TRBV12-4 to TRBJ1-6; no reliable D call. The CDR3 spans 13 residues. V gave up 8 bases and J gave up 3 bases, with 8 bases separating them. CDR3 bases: TGTGCCAGCCTTCTGGACTATAATTCACCCCTCCACTTT. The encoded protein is CASLLDYNSPLHF.